This T cell receptor beta chain was identified in a study of regulatory T cells in long-lasting Graves disease. This clonotype was recorded many times. There are 12 residues in the CDR3. The germline CDR1 and CDR2 sequences are ENHRY and SYGVKD. V was cut by 6 bases and J by 3 bases, with 8 bases left in between. Regarding time point: newly diagnosed GD, antithyroid drugs for less than 3 months. PBMC-extracted RNA yielded the TCR library. In Xi'an, China, an endocrinology department was the source of patients. Construction of the TCR beta libraries employed iRepertoire HTBI primers in conjunction with Arm-PCR of CDR3 regions. TCRdb re-called the multiplex PCR reads with MiXCR, one entry per CDR3 protein. The profile shows 580,000 or so distinct CDR3 sequences, roughly 16% of them singletons. The sample was also linked to a second study, of T cells in Graves' hyperthyroidism and ophthalmopathy. That paper adds: Exclusion of a patient resulted from uncontrolled infection, other autoimmune disease, pregnancy or lactation. A model using 13 V-J features told ophthalmopathy apart from stable hyperthyroidism.

This material consisted of peripheral blood mononuclear cells (PBMCs), taken at new diagnosis, from a patient treated with antithyroid drugs. The TCR originated in a man aged 18 to 29 with Graves disease. The gene calls are TRBV10-3 and TRBJ1-2; no definite D call. The CDR3 DNA reads as TGTGCCATCAGCGGGCATGACTATGGCTACACCTTC. Translation: CAISGHDYGYTF.